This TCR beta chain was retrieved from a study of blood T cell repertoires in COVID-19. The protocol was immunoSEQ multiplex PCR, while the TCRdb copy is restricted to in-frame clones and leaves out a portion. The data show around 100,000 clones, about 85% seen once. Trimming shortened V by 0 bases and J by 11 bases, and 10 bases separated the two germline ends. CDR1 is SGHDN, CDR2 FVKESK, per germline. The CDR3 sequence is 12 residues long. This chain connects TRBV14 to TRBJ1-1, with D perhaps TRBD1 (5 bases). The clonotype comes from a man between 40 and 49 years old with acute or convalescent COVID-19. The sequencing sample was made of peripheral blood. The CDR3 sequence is CASSQDWGVAFF. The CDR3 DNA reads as TGTGCCAGCAGCCAAGATTGGGGGGTTGCTTTCTTT.